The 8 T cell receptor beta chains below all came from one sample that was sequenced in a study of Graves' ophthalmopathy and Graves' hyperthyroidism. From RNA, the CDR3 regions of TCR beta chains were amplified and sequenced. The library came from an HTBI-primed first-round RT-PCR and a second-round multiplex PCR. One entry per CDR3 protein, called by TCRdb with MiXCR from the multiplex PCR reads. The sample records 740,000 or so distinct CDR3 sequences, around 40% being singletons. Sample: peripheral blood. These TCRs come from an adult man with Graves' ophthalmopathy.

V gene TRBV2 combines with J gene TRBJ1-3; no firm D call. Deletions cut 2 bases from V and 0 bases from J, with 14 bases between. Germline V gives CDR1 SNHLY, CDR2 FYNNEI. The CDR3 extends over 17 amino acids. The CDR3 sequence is CASSEPPGESSGNTIYF. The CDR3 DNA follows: TGTGCCAGCAGTGAACCGCCAGGAGAGAGCTCTGGAAACACCATATATTTT.

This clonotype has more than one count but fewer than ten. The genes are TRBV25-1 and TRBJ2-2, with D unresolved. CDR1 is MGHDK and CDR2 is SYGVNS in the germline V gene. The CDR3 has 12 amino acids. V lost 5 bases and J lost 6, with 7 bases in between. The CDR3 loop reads CASSYSPGELFF. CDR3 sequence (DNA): TGTGCCAGCAGTTACTCACCCGGGGAGCTGTTTTTT.

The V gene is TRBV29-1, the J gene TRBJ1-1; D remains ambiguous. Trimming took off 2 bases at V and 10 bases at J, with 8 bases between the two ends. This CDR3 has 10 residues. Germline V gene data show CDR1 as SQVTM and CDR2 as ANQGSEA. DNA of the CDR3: TGCAGCGTTGAACTAGCGGGAGCTTTCTTT. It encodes CSVELAGAFF.

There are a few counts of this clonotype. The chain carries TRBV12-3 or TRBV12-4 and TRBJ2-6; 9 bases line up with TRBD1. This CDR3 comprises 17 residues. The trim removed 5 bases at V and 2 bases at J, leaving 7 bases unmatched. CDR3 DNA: TGTGCCAGCAGTCCTCGGGACAGGGTGACTGGGGCCAACGTCCTGACTTTC. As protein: CASSPRDRVTGANVLTF.

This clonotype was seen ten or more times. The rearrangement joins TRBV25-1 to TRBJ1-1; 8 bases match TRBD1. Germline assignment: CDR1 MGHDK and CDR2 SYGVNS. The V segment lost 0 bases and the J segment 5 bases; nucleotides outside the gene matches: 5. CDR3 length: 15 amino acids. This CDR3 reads CASSEYAGGSTEAFF. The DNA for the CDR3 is TGTGCCAGCAGTGAATATGCAGGGGGCAGTACTGAAGCTTTCTTT. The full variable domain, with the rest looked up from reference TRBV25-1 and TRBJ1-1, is EADIYQTPRYLVIGTGKKITLECSQTMGHDKMYWYQQDPGMELHLIHYSYGVNSTEKGDLSSESTVSRIRTEHFPLTLESARPSHTSQYLCASSEYAGGSTEAFFGQGTRLTVV.

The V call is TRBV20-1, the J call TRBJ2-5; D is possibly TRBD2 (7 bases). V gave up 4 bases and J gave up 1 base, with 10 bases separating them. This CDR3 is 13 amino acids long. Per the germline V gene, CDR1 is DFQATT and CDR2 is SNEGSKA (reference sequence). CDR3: CSATGGPQETQYF. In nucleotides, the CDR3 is TGCAGTGCTACGGGGGGCCCCCAAGAGACCCAGTACTTC.

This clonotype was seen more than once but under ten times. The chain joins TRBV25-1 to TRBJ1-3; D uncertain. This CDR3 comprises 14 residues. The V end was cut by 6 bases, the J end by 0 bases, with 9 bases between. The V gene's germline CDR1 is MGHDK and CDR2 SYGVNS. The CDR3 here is CASSQWTSGNTIYF. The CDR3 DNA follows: TGTGCCAGCAGCCAGTGGACCTCTGGAAACACCATATATTTT.

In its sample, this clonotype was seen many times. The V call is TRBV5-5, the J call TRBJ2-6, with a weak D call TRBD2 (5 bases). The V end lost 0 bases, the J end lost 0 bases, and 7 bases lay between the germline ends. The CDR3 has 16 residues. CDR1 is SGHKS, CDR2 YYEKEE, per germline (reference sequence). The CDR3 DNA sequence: TGTGCCAGCAGCTTGGTACGGGACTCTGGGGCCAACGTCCTGACTTTC. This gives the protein CASSLVRDSGANVLTF.